The 17 T cell receptor beta chains below were found in one sample sequenced in a study of blood T cells in healthy people across ages. Primers used in a second PCR of about 6 to 12 cycles were a sample-barcoded 5' primer and a J-beta primer mix. TCRdb recomputed calls from the 5' RACE reads with MiXCR, one row per CDR3 protein. The repertoire holds hundreds of thousands of distinct CDR3 sequences, roughly 60% seen once, with 28% in the top ten. The sequencing input was blood. Receptors originate from a man aged 25-40 years in good health.

The table lists this clonotype with a few counts. The rearrangement joins TRBV25-1 to TRBJ2-7, with 8 nucleotides matching TRBD2. The CDR3 runs 16 residues. In germline, CDR1 is MGHDK, CDR2 SYGVNS. Trimming at V came to 4 bases and at J to 1 base, leaving 9 bases not matched to a gene. Here the CDR3 DNA reads TGTGCCAGCAGTGGCGGGGGAACTAGCGGTTCCTACGAGCAGTACTTC. It specifies CASSGGGTSGSYEQYF.

The chain uses TRBV7-2 and TRBJ2-1, with a weak D call TRBD2 (6 bases). The CDR3 consists of 17 residues. V lost 2 bases and J 8 bases, leaving 22 bases between the germline ends. Germline CDR1 is SGHTA and CDR2 is FQGNSA. CDR3 DNA: TGTGCCAGCAGCTTATCTGGCCCGGGGGTCGGACGAGATGAGCAGTTCTTC. Translation gives CASSLSGPGVGRDEQFF.

The rearrangement joins TRBV7-2 to TRBJ2-5, with 12 bases identical to TRBD2. The CDR3 runs 17 residues. Germline lookup yields CDR1 SGHTA and CDR2 FQGNSA. Trimming removed 5 bases from V and 0 bases from J; junction bases left unmatched: 7. The CDR3: CASSTQGTSGYQETQYF. CDR3 coding DNA: TGTGCCAGCAGCACCCAAGGGACTAGCGGGTACCAAGAGACCCAGTACTTC.

The V gene is TRBV28, the J gene TRBJ1-5, with 7 bases aligning to TRBD1. This CDR3 is 16 amino acids long. Germline V gene data show CDR1 as MDHEN and CDR2 as SYDVKM. After removal of 4 bases from V and 3 bases from J, the junction contained 9 bases not matched to a gene. CDR3 DNA sequence: TGTGCCAGCAGTTCTCGCTACAGGGGTATCAATCAGCCCCAGCATTTT. This translates into CASSSRYRGINQPQHF.

CDR3 coding DNA: TGTGCCAGCAGCGCCCTGGGACAGGGATTTGACGAGCAGTACTTC. Its protein is CASSALGQGFDEQYF. The chain employs TRBV28 and TRBJ2-5, with 9 bases matching TRBD1. Gene TRBJ2-7 matches the end of the DNA better, so the J call may be wrong. This CDR3 is 15 amino acids long. Germline CDR1 reads MDHEN; CDR2 reads SYDVKM.

This clonotype was seen only a few times. J is TRBJ2-4 and V is TRBV27; D is perhaps TRBD1 (5 bases). Germline-derived CDR1 and CDR2 are MNHEY and SMNVEV (reference sequence). The CDR3 consists of 13 residues. Trimming removed 6 bases at V and 7 bases at J, with 13 bases between. The CDR3 coding sequence is TGTGCCAGCAGCCAAGACAGCTTGAACATTCAGTACTTC. Its protein product is CASSQDSLNIQYF.

This clonotype was seen a handful of times. This chain connects TRBV6-1 to TRBJ2-1; 8 positions match TRBD2. J gave up 7 bases and V 0 bases, and 5 bases lay outside the gene matches. Germline lookup yields CDR1 MNHNS and CDR2 SASEGT. The CDR3 consists of 15 residues. The CDR3 DNA is TGTGCCAGCAGTGAAGCCGGGACTAGTATGAATGAGCAGTTCTTC. Its protein product is CASSEAGTSMNEQFF.

The chain employs TRBV7-8 and TRBJ1-2, with a tentative D call TRBD1 (5 bases). The CDR3 runs to 13 residues. Trimming removed 7 bases from V and 4 bases from J, with 13 bases in between. The germline CDR1 and CDR2 sequences are SGHVS and FQNEAQ. DNA of the CDR3: TGTGCCAGCAATGCACAGGACGGCTATGGCTACACCTTC. It is translated as CASNAQDGYGYTF.

J is TRBJ2-3 and V is TRBV27; 10 nucleotides line up with TRBD2. Trimming removed 3 bases from V and 0 bases from J; junction bases left unmatched: 15. The V gene's germline CDR1 is MNHEY and CDR2 SMNVEV (reference sequence). The CDR3 consists of 20 residues. The CDR3 DNA follows: TGTGCCAGCAGTTTGATCGGGGTTGGGCTAGCGGGGGCCAGCACAGATACGCAGTATTTT. The encoded protein is CASSLIGVGLAGASTDTQYF.

There are a few counts of this clonotype. The rearrangement links TRBV29-1 to TRBJ2-7, with 9 bases lining up with TRBD1. V was pared by 4 bases and J by 4 bases, with 5 bases of the junction left unmatched. Germline loops: CDR1 SQVTM, CDR2 ANQGSEA. This CDR3 spans 13 amino acids. DNA of the CDR3: TGCAGCGTTGGCGGACAGGGGAATTACGAGCAGTACTTC. This encodes CSVGGQGNYEQYF.

This chain links TRBV10-3 with TRBJ2-5; 7 bases align to TRBD2. CDR3 length: 13 residues. J was trimmed by 1 base and V by 10 bases; bases with no gene match: 6. Germline-derived CDR1 and CDR2 are ENHRY and SYGVKD. The CDR3 is CASAAGPQETQYF. In nucleotides, the CDR3 is TGTGCCAGCGCAGCGGGACCCCAAGAGACCCAGTACTTC.

The chain joins TRBV13 to TRBJ1-6; possible D gene TRBD1, 5 bases. CDR1 and CDR2 from the germline V gene are PRHDT and FYEKMQ (reference sequence). Deletions cut 5 bases from V and 10 bases from J, with 21 bases between. This CDR3 region has 16 residues. Here the CDR3 reads CASSRRMGLEGSPLHF. In DNA, the CDR3 is TGTGCCAGCAGCCGCCGCATGGGGCTTGAGGGATCACCCCTCCACTTT.

The V call is TRBV3-1, the J call TRBJ2-3, with D tentatively TRBD1 (7 bases). Germline V CDR1 and CDR2: LGHDT, YNNKEL (reference sequence). Trimming took 1 base from V and 4 from J, leaving 18 bases between them. The CDR3 covers 17 residues. The CDR3 is CASSQGPSEGAPDTQYF. Written as DNA, the CDR3 is TGTGCCAGCAGCCAAGGGCCTAGCGAGGGGGCCCCAGATACGCAGTATTTT.

This clonotype was counted a few times. The chain has TRBV6-5 and TRBJ2-3; unclear D gene. Germline lookup yields CDR1 MNHEY and CDR2 SVGAGI. The V gene lost 2 bases and the J gene lost 6 bases, with 12 bases spanning the gap. This CDR3 comprises 14 residues. Written as DNA, the CDR3 is TGTGCCAGCAGTTACCGACACCCCCGGGATACGCAGTATTTT. Protein product: CASSYRHPRDTQYF.

This rearrangement joins TRBV27 to TRBJ1-1; D remains ambiguous. The V end was cut by 1 base, the J end by 5 bases, with 8 bases between. Germline V gene sequence: CDR1 MNHEY, CDR2 SMNVEV (reference sequence). The CDR3 consists of 13 residues. The CDR3 is CASSLFMGTEAFF. CDR3 nucleotide sequence: TGTGCCAGCAGTTTATTTATGGGGACTGAAGCTTTCTTT.

This chain connects TRBV20-1 to TRBJ2-3, with 10 positions matching TRBD2. The junction had 5 bases not matched to a gene; V was cut back by 3 bases and J by 2 bases. The CDR3 has 15 residues. CDR1 DFQATT and CDR2 SNEGSKA come from the germline V gene (reference sequence). CDR3 in amino acids: CSASRTSGYTDTQYF. The CDR3, as DNA: TGCAGTGCTAGCCGGACTAGCGGATACACAGATACGCAGTATTTT.

The CDR3 DNA follows: TGTGCCAGCAGCGTAGGCGTCAGAGATGGCTACACCTTC. Translated: CASSVGVRDGYTF. The chain uses TRBV9 and TRBJ1-2; D not certain. This CDR3 contains 13 residues. The germline gives CDR1 SGDLS, CDR2 YYNGEE. The V end was cut by 0 bases, the J end by 6 bases, with 9 bases between.